This TCR beta chain was sequenced in a study of T cell repertoires in cytomegalovirus infection. Study details: Selection of CMV epitopes for the study included recently identified HLA-C-restricted and well-studied HLA-B-restricted ones. The public TCR beta signatures pointed to both CMV infection and matching HLA type.

Each CDR3 protein is one row after TCRdb ran MiXCR on the reads. Seen here are fewer than 1,000,000 distinct CDR3 sequences, roughly 30% observed once, and the top ten hold more than 13%. This clonotype has only a few counts. Its antigen is not identified. V gave up 0 bases and J gave up 0 bases, with 12 bases separating them. CDR1 and CDR2 from the germline V gene are LGHNA and YSLEER. The CDR3 spans 17 residues. Study-level findings and limits: There were HLA-C-restricted CMV-specific TCR beta clonotypes dominating the ex vivo response.

The sequence came from a human donor in good health (CMV status not recorded). Some clones in this sample may be carry-over from other donors' samples. The input for sequencing was cultured CD8+ T cells from PBMCs, taken from culture after CMV antigen stimulation. The chain recombines TRBV4-3 with TRBJ2-1; tentative D call: TRBD2 (6 bases). The CDR3 nucleotides read TGCGCCAGCAGCCAAGATCTAGCGTTGGACTCCTACAATGAGCAGTTCTTC. Encoded protein: CASSQDLALDSYNEQFF.